This T cell receptor (beta chain) stems from a study of blood T cell repertoires in COVID-19. Study-wide context: Whether acute or convalescent, the COVID-19 samples came from the United States, Italy and Spain. In each case, the material was cDNA or gDNA derived from T cells, B-cell-depleted T cells, or PBMCs.

Each participant's cohort was designated according to participant-reported clinical history. Cohort 3 donors counted as recovered after two negative PCRs, clearance, or resolved symptoms. The method was immunoSEQ multiplex PCR; TCRdb's version includes in-frame clones alone and lacks a portion of them. The sample carries 250,000 to 350,000 clones, 85% recorded once. V lost 11 bases to trimming and J lost 0 bases, with 8 bases between them. The CDR3 totals 12 residues. Germline-derived CDR1 and CDR2 are ENHRY and SYGVKD. The sequence was collected from a woman aged 45-65 years who had recovered from COVID-19. The rearrangement uses TRBV10-3 and TRBJ2-4, with D perhaps matching TRBD1 (5 bases). Sequencing was carried out using PBMCs or T cells enriched from blood (not recorded which). The CDR3 DNA reads TGTGCCGCCAGGGAAGCCAAAAACATTCAGTACTTC. Translation gives CAAREAKNIQYF.